This TCR beta chain was obtained from a study of T-cell memory formation after mild COVID-19. Trimming removed 7 bases from V and 1 base from J; junction bases left unmatched: 8. This CDR3 comprises 15 residues. TCRdb used MiXCR to reprocess the 5' RACE reads, holding one entry per CDR3 protein. The table includes about 58,000 distinct CDR3 sequences, 28% detected once. The TCR originated in a man younger than 35 who had mild COVID-19 (a few samples of this study predate the infection). Cell type and time point are not known. Sequenced material: PBMCs or a T cell subset sorted from them (not recorded which). The chain links TRBV12-3 or TRBV12-4 to TRBJ2-3, with 7 bases matching TRBD1. This chain's CDR3 is CASTLRGLGTDTQYF. The CDR3 DNA is TGTGCCAGCACCCTGAGGGGGCTGGGCACAGATACGCAGTATTTT.